This TCR beta chain derives from a study of cytomegalovirus exposure and HLA in healthy donors. Overall study context: An earlier analysis found 100 million or so unique TCR beta sequences from around 180 million T cells. Findings of the study overall: Most sequenced TCRs were rare (though some public TCRs occurred in many donors).

V lost 4 bases and J lost 4, with 13 bases in between. CDR3 size: 14 residues. The V gene's germline CDR1 is SGHDN and CDR2 FVKESK. A word on this clone: The antigen is not known.

A multiplex PCR was run with 60 Vbeta primers and 13 Jbeta primers. Sequencing used immunoSEQ multiplex PCR; TCRdb keeps in-frame clones, though not all of them. The table shows about 150,000 clones, with around 85% occurring only once. The J gene is TRBJ1-2, the V gene TRBV14, with a tentative D call TRBD1 (6 bases). Sequenced material: PBMCs. The source is a boy aged 2-9 years in good health and CMV-seronegative. CDR3 protein: CASSLTTGRYGYTF. CDR3 DNA: TGTGCCAGCAGCCTAACCACAGGGCGCTATGGCTACACCTTC.